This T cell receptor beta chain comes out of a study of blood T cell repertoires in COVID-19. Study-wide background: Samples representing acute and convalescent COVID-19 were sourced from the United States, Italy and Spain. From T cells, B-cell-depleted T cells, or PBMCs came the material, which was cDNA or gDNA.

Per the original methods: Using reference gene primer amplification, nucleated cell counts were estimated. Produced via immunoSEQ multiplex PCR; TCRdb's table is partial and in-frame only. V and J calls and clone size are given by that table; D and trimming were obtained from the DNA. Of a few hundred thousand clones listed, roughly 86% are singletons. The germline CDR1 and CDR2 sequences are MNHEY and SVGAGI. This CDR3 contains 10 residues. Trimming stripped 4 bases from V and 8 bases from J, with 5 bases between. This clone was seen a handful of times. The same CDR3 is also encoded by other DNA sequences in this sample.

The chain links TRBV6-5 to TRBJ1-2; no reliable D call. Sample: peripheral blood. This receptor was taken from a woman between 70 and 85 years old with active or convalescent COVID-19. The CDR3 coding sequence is TGTGCCAGCAGTTCAGGCGGCTACACCTTC. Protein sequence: CASSSGGYTF.